This entry is about one T cell receptor beta chain. Its cognate antigen is unknown. These data come from a study of cytomegalovirus exposure and HLA in healthy donors. Study overall: A data release that came early held tens of millions of unique TCRs from HLA-typed donors.

Whole-study results and caveats: According to reports, the classifier identified cytomegalovirus status with high specificity and sensitivity. A missense variant in DCLRE1C was later tied to TCR beta V- and J-gene trimming.

PCR amplification relied on 60 Vbeta primers (plus 13 Jbeta primers). Clones were sequenced by immunoSEQ multiplex PCR, and TCRdb holds only the in-frame ones, with some missing. The table counts under 200,000 clones; 6.5% lies in the top ten. V dropped 4 bases and J dropped 0; count of bases not matched to a gene: 11. This CDR3 has 18 amino acids. The germline V gene encodes CDR1 MDHEN and CDR2 SYDVKM. This clonotype originated in a man aged 25 to 40 in good health and CMV-seronegative. The sequenced sample was PBMCs. The chain recombines TRBV28 with TRBJ2-7; 11 bases fit TRBD2. CDR3 sequence reads: CASSSVISGRGLSYEQYF. The CDR3 DNA follows: TGTGCCAGCAGTTCGGTTATTAGCGGGAGGGGTCTCTCCTACGAGCAGTACTTC.